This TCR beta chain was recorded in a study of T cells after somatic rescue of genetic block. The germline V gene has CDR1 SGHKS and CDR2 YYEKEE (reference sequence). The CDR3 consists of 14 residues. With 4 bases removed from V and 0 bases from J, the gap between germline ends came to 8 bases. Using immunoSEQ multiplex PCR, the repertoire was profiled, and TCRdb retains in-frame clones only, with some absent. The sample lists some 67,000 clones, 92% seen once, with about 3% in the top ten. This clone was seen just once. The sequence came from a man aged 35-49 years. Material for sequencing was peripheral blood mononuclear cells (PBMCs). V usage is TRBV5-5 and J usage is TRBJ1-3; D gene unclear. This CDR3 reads CASSPIVSGNTIYF. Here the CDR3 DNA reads TGTGCCAGCAGCCCTATCGTCTCTGGAAACACCATATATTTT.